The TCR beta chain under discussion was sequenced for a study of T cell responses to AZD1222 COVID-19 vaccine. There are 13 residues in the CDR3. Trimming took 5 bases from V and 5 from J, leaving 13 bases between them. The germline V gene encodes CDR1 GTSNPN and CDR2 SVGIG (reference sequence). The data were produced by immunoSEQ multiplex PCR, yet TCRdb's version contains in-frame clones alone and is incomplete. The sample lists roughly 80,000 clones, roughly 90% seen once, with 4.2% in the top ten. Sequenced here: peripheral blood, sampled on day 0 of AZD1222 vaccination. The clonotype originates from an adult in good health. The chain links TRBV30 to TRBJ1-5, with D possibly TRBD1 on 6 matching bases. The CDR3 protein is CAWEGGYDQPQHF. CDR3 coding DNA: TGTGCCTGGGAGGGGGGGTATGATCAGCCCCAGCATTTT.